These 9 T cell receptor beta chains share one sample of origin, sequenced in a study of control samples from healthy donors and cancer patients. Data came from immunoSEQ multiplex PCR; TCRdb stores just in-frame clones and leaves some out. Of roughly 200,000 clones detected, over 90% appear once; the ten largest clones hold approximately 1.5%. The sequenced sample consisted of blood. All receptors come from a man in his forties or fifties in good health.

The chain is built from TRBV7-2 and TRBJ2-3, with 7 positions matching TRBD2. The CDR3 extends over 15 amino acids. The J segment lost 5 bases and the V segment lost 2 bases, leaving 7 bases of the junction unmatched. The germline V gene has CDR1 SGHTA and CDR2 FQGNSA. The CDR3 DNA reads as TGTGCCAGCAGCTTATATGCGGGGGATGAAGATACGCAGTATTTT. It codes for CASSLYAGDEDTQYF.

The CDR3 bases are TGTGCCAGCAGTCCCCCGGACAGGGTCTACGAGCAGTACGTC. Protein product: CASSPPDRVYEQYV. J is TRBJ2-7 and V is TRBV28; TRBD1 aligns across 8 bases. Germline V gene sequence: CDR1 MDHEN, CDR2 SYDVKM. CDR3 length equals 14 residues. V gave up 5 bases and J gave up 3 bases; unmatched junction bases: 6.

The V gene is TRBV28, the J gene TRBJ2-3; TRBD1 aligns across 11 bases. Germline assignment: CDR1 MDHEN and CDR2 SYDVKM. The V and J ends lost 3 bases and 1 base, in that order; junction bases with no gene match: 0. This CDR3 is built from 15 residues. CDR3 protein: CASSLDRGRTDTQYF. The CDR3 nucleotides are TGTGCCAGCAGTTTGGACAGGGGGCGCACAGATACGCAGTATTTT.

The chain joins TRBV5-4 to TRBJ2-3, with D perhaps matching TRBD2 (5 bases). Trimming took off 1 base at V and 1 base at J, with 13 bases between the two ends. The CDR3 is 16 residues long. Germline V lookup: CDR1 SGHNT, CDR2 YYREEE (reference sequence). The CDR3 bases are TGTGCCAGCAGCTTGTATCGGACTTATGGCACAGATACGCAGTATTTT. This sequence encodes CASSLYRTYGTDTQYF.

The V call is TRBV6-5, the J call TRBJ1-1, with TRBD1 as a possible D gene (5 bases). The CDR3 consists of 13 residues. The V gene lost 5 bases and the J gene lost 7 bases, with 14 bases spanning the gap. In germline, CDR1 is MNHEY, CDR2 SVGAGI. This CDR3 reads CASSQTRGSEAFF. The CDR3 bases are TGTGCCAGCAGTCAGACTCGGGGCAGTGAAGCTTTCTTT.

This sequence joins TRBV4-3 and TRBJ2-5; D is possibly TRBD1 or TRBD2 (5 bases each). CDR1 and CDR2 (germline): LGHNA, YSLEER. The CDR3 totals 16 residues. V lost 4 bases to trimming and J lost 4 bases, with 19 bases between them. CDR3 coding DNA: TGCGCCAGCAGCCCTTCCGGGACCCAGCCGGGAGAGACCCAGTACTTC. Its protein product is CASSPSGTQPGETQYF.

The rearrangement links TRBV7-9 to TRBJ2-3; D remains unclear. Trimming took 8 bases from V and 5 from J, leaving 5 bases between them. From germline, CDR1 is SEHNR and CDR2 FQNEAQ (reference sequence). The CDR3 has 10 residues. The CDR3 nucleotides are TGTGCCAGCGGGCTAGATACGCAGTATTTT. It specifies CASGLDTQYF.

This chain links TRBV28 with TRBJ1-2; D remains ambiguous. The CDR3 spans 12 residues. Between the trimmed V and J ends, which lost 4 bases and 4 bases, there was a span of 7 bases. Germline V CDR1 and CDR2: MDHEN, SYDVKM. The CDR3 protein is CASSSEVYGYTF. The CDR3 bases are TGTGCCAGCAGTTCCGAAGTCTATGGCTACACCTTC.

Turning to this clone: Additional DNA sequences in this sample encode the identical CDR3. The rearrangement links TRBV5-1 to TRBJ2-2, with D possibly being TRBD1 or TRBD2 (7 bases each). Germline CDR1 SGHRS, CDR2 YFSETQ. Trimming took off 2 bases at V and 4 bases at J, with 15 bases between the two ends. The CDR3 contains 16 residues. The CDR3 protein is CASSFQGGGITGELFF. Here the CDR3 DNA reads TGCGCCAGCAGCTTTCAGGGGGGGGGTATCACCGGGGAGCTGTTTTTT.